The clone carrying this T cell receptor (beta chain) was picked up a small number of times. Its antigen remains unidentified. The data stem from a study of cytomegalovirus exposure and HLA in healthy donors. General study results and limits: The only immune exposure information that was available was CMV serostatus. A later analysis linked a missense DCLRE1C variant to TCR beta V- and J-gene trimming. Later work found that TCR association rates differed between HLA loci; DRB1 had the most and HLA-C the fewest. In vitro testing confirmed a few CMV-associated chains as specific for CMV antigens.

The PCR made use of 60 Vbeta and 13 Jbeta primers. The repertoire was sequenced with immunoSEQ multiplex PCR; TCRdb's copy has only in-frame clones and lacks some. Here the sample spans 100,000 or so clones, about 13% being singletons. The CDR3 has 13 amino acids. V was pared by 1 base and J by 2 bases, with 5 bases between. Germline CDR1 is SEHNR and CDR2 is FQNEAQ (reference sequence). The TCR sequence derives from a man aged 40-55 years in good health and CMV-seropositive. The V call is TRBV7-9, the J call TRBJ2-5; perhaps TRBD1 as D (5 bases). Sequences were obtained from PBMCs. CDR3 region: CASSLDRQETQYF. The CDR3 DNA reads TGTGCCAGCAGCTTAGACAGGCAAGAGACCCAGTACTTC.